This TCR beta chain was identified during a study of early T cells in non-severe SARS-CoV-2 infection. Study at large: Chains stayed unpaired after sequencing of bulk RNA from unsorted whole blood.

TCRdb redid the calling of the 5' RACE reads with MiXCR, one entry per CDR3 protein. The sample contains approximately 85,000 distinct CDR3 sequences, around 12% of which appear only once. The TCR was taken from an adult who was a healthcare worker with PCR-confirmed SARS-CoV-2 infection or an uninfected control (not recorded which). The sample was whole blood.

The CDR3: CASSPTAIQETQYF. For the CDR3, the DNA is TGTGCCAGCAGCCCAACTGCAATCCAAGAGACCCAGTACTTC. J is TRBJ2-5 and V is TRBV3-1, with D hard to call. There are 14 residues in the CDR3. Germline CDR1 reads LGHDT; CDR2 reads YNNKEL (reference sequence). With 4 bases removed from V and 1 base from J, the gap between germline ends came to 10 bases.